A single T cell receptor beta chain is shown here with its context. What it binds is not known. Repertoires were generated with immunoSEQ multiplex PCR, while TCRdb's copy carries only in-frame clones and drops some. The table shows under 150,000 clones, with 75% to 90% occurring only once. The data were taken from a study of T cell responses to AZD1222 COVID-19 vaccine. Study conclusions and caveats: An increase in Spike-specific TCR breadth and depth was observed after two AZD1222 doses.

Germline V lookup: CDR1 SGHRS, CDR2 YFSETQ. The CDR3 has 15 residues. Trimming cost V 5 bases and J 1 base; bases outside gene matches: 9. Sequenced material: peripheral blood, taken on day 0 of MenACWY control vaccination. The TCR was taken from an adult in good health. This chain joins TRBV5-1 and TRBJ2-7; 7 bases agree with TRBD1. The CDR3 nucleotides are TGCGCCAGCAGTTGGGACAGTCTTGTTTCCTACGAGCAGTACTTC. Encoded protein: CASSWDSLVSYEQYF.